Each of the 27 T cell receptor beta chains below was sequenced from the same sample in a study of monozygotic twins with cystic fibrosis. Method: immunoSEQ multiplex PCR; TCRdb's copy keeps in-frame clones and lacks some. The repertoire holds about 36,000 clones, with over 75% as singletons. The specimen was blood. Receptor source: a girl aged 2 to 10 with cystic fibrosis.

The chain has TRBV11-2 and TRBJ2-1; 11 nucleotides align to TRBD2. The junction had 2 bases not matched to a gene; V was cut back by 4 bases and J by 3 bases. Looked up from germline, CDR1 is SGHAT and CDR2 is FQNNGV. The CDR3 has 15 amino acids. CDR3 nucleotides: TGTGCCAGCAGCTCGGGACTAGCGGACTACAATGAGCAGTTCTTC. Translation: CASSSGLADYNEQFF. Looking up the rest from reference TRBV11-2 and TRBJ2-1 gives the full variable domain: EAGVAQSPRYKIIEKRQSVAFWCNPISGHATLYWYQQILGQGPKLLIQFQNNGVVDDSQLPKDRFSAERLKGVDSTLKIQPAKLEDSAVYLCASSSGLADYNEQFFGPGTRLTVL.

The chain joins TRBV5-1 to TRBJ2-1, with 10 nucleotides matching TRBD2. Germline CDR1 is SGHRS and CDR2 is YFSETQ. The CDR3 contains 15 residues. V trimming: 2 bases; J trimming: 5 bases; junction bases outside the gene matches: 4. CDR3 sequence: CASSLAGGPNNEQFF. The CDR3 region has the DNA TGCGCCAGCAGCTTAGCGGGGGGGCCTAACAATGAGCAGTTCTTC.

This clone has a handful of counts. This rearrangement joins TRBV5-6 to TRBJ1-1; D uncertain. V was pared by 8 bases and J by 4 bases, with 12 bases between. The CDR3 runs 12 residues. Germline values: CDR1 SGHDT, CDR2 YYEEEE. The DNA of the CDR3 is TGTGCCAGGGACGGGCATGGCACTGAAGCTTTCTTT. This encodes CARDGHGTEAFF. The full variable domain, in which reference TRBV5-6 and TRBJ1-1 provide the parts outside the CDR3, is DAGVTQSPTHLIKTRGQQVTLRCSPKSGHDTVSWYQQALGQGPQFIFQYYEEEERQRGNFPDRFSGHQFPNYSSELNVNALLLGDSALYLCARDGHGTEAFFGQGTRLTVV.

The J gene is TRBJ2-3, the V gene TRBV9, with 7 positions matching TRBD2. Germline V CDR1 and CDR2: SGDLS, YYNGEE. With V trimmed by 3 bases and J by 6 bases, 13 bases remained unmatched. CDR3 size: 16 residues. CDR3 DNA: TGTGCCAGCAGCGCCCCCGAGCGGGGCCCCACGGATACGCAGTATTTT. Translated, it gives CASSAPERGPTDTQYF. The complete variable domain, with remaining parts taken from reference TRBV9 and TRBJ2-3, reads DSGVTQTPKHLITATGQRVTLRCSPRSGDLSVYWYQQSLDQGLQFLIQYYNGEERAKGNILERFSAQQFPDLHSELNLSSLELGDSALYFCASSAPERGPTDTQYFGPGTRLTVL.

This chain uses TRBV7-2 with TRBJ2-5, with D possibly being TRBD2 (6 bases). Trimming left V 4 bases short and J 5 bases short, with 20 bases between. The CDR3 extends over 16 amino acids. CDR1 and CDR2 from the germline V gene are SGHTA and FQGNSA. CDR3: CASSSFAGRSWETQYF. The CDR3 region has the DNA TGTGCCAGCAGCTCCTTCGCGGGGCGGTCCTGGGAGACCCAGTACTTC.

The rearrangement uses TRBV7-6 and TRBJ2-3, with D perhaps assigned TRBD1 or TRBD2 (7 bases each). The CDR3 spans 16 residues. Deletions cut 5 bases from V and 3 bases from J, with 18 bases between. Per germline, CDR1 SGHVS and CDR2 FNYEAQ. CDR3 in DNA: TGTGCCAGCAGCCCCCTGGGGGGGACAGCGACAGATACGCAGTATTTT. Amino acids: CASSPLGGTATDTQYF.

The chain carries TRBV9 and TRBJ2-7; D call uncertain. Germline CDR1 is SGDLS and CDR2 is YYNGEE. V was shortened by 0 bases and J by 6 bases, with 13 bases between the two germline ends. The CDR3 sequence is 14 residues long. CDR3 nucleotides: TGTGCCAGCAGCGTAGGGCTAGGAGTCTCCGAGCAGTACTTC. As protein: CASSVGLGVSEQYF. Combining the CDR3 with reference TRBV9 and TRBJ2-7 gives the whole variable domain DSGVTQTPKHLITATGQRVTLRCSPRSGDLSVYWYQQSLDQGLQFLIQYYNGEERAKGNILERFSAQQFPDLHSELNLSSLELGDSALYFCASSVGLGVSEQYFGPGTRLTVT.

The rearrangement uses TRBV19 and TRBJ2-2, with D perhaps matching TRBD1 (5 bases). The length of the CDR3 is 15 residues. V was trimmed by 5 bases and J by 1 base, leaving 11 bases between them. Looked up from germline, CDR1 is LNHDA and CDR2 is SQIVND (reference sequence). The CDR3 reads CASSPLGQNTGELFF. CDR3 DNA: TGTGCCAGTAGTCCCCTAGGACAGAACACCGGGGAGCTGTTTTTT.

The CDR3 DNA follows: TGTGCCAGCAGCTTAGGAGGTGAAGAGACCCAGTACTTC. Its translation: CASSLGGEETQYF. The genes are TRBV7-8 and TRBJ2-5; no clear D gene. The CDR3 extends over 13 amino acids. V shed 1 base and J shed 3 bases, with 6 bases lying between them. CDR1 SGHVS and CDR2 FQNEAQ come from the germline V gene.

The chain combines TRBV6-1 with TRBJ2-3; D gene unclear. Germline-derived CDR1 and CDR2 are MNHNS and SASEGT. Trimming removed 1 base at V and 0 bases at J, with 11 bases between. The CDR3 loop spans 16 amino acids. The CDR3 nucleotides are TGTGCCAGCAGTGAAGTGTCTTTCCCTAGCACAGATACGCAGTATTTT. Its protein is CASSEVSFPSTDTQYF.

V is TRBV11-2 and J is TRBJ2-5; 11 nucleotides agree with TRBD2. This CDR3 is 17 amino acids long. V shed 4 bases, J shed 5 bases, and the junction held 12 bases outside the gene matches. CDR1 SGHAT and CDR2 FQNNGV come from the germline V gene. The DNA of the CDR3 is TGTGCCAGCAGCTCCTTAGCGGGGGGGCGTTTGAGGGAGACCCAGTACTTC. Its translation: CASSSLAGGRLRETQYF.

The chain carries TRBV27 and TRBJ2-1, with D perhaps matching TRBD1 (5 bases). This CDR3 is built from 13 residues. V lost 6 bases and J 3 bases, leaving 9 bases between the germline ends. The V gene's germline CDR1 is MNHEY and CDR2 SMNVEV (reference sequence). The CDR3 spells CASRDTDYNEQFF. CDR3 sequence (DNA): TGTGCCAGCAGGGACACCGACTACAATGAGCAGTTCTTC.

The chain links TRBV5-4 to TRBJ2-5; D uncertain. The CDR3 runs to 13 residues. Trimming stripped 3 bases from V and 5 bases from J, with 11 bases between. CDR1 is SGHNT and CDR2 is YYREEE in the germline V gene (reference sequence). The chain's CDR3 is CASSSPGAETQYF. The CDR3 DNA reads as TGTGCCAGCAGCTCCCCCGGCGCGGAGACCCAGTACTTC.

The chain has TRBV5-1 and TRBJ2-1; D unresolved. V lost 3 bases and J 2 bases, leaving 21 bases between the germline ends. The CDR3 totals 18 residues. From germline, CDR1 is SGHRS and CDR2 YFSETQ. The CDR3 region is CASSSRGGSGFTYNEQFF. CDR3 DNA: TGCGCCAGCAGCTCACGCGGTGGTTCAGGATTCACCTACAATGAGCAGTTCTTC. The full variable domain, rest sourced from reference TRBV5-1 and TRBJ2-1, is KAGVTQTPRYLIKTRGQQVTLSCSPISGHRSVSWYQQTPGQGLQFLFEYFSETQRNKGNFPGRFSGRQFSNSRSEMNVSTLELGDSALYLCASSSRGGSGFTYNEQFFGPGTRLTVL.

In this sample, this clone turned up once. The V gene is TRBV5-1, the J gene TRBJ1-4, with D unclear. The CDR3 contains 13 residues. Germline V gene lookup returns CDR1 SGHRS and CDR2 YFSETQ. The ends were cut back, 7 bases at V and 2 bases at J, with 9 bases in the middle. The CDR3 region has the DNA TGCGCCAGCCGGAAGGCGACTAATGAAAAACTGTTTTTT. Amino acids: CASRKATNEKLFF.

The chain joins TRBV10-3 to TRBJ1-1; D unresolved. Germline V gene sequence: CDR1 ENHRY, CDR2 SYGVKD. The ends were cut back, 1 base at V and 0 bases at J, with 6 bases in the middle. The CDR3 is 14 residues long. The CDR3, as DNA: TGTGCCATCAGTGAGTTGGTTTTGAACACTGAAGCTTTCTTT. It yields the protein CAISELVLNTEAFF.

The chain carries TRBV6-5 and TRBJ1-2, with 7 bases fitting TRBD1. V trimming: 6 bases; J trimming: 4 bases; junction bases outside the gene matches: 8. The CDR3 has 14 amino acids. Germline V gives CDR1 MNHEY, CDR2 SVGAGI. CDR3 loop: CASSAPGQSYGYTF. CDR3 bases: TGTGCCAGCAGCGCCCCGGGACAGAGCTATGGCTACACCTTC.

The V and J genes are TRBV28 and TRBJ1-1; D is unresolved. This CDR3 contains 12 residues. Trimming cost V 3 bases and J 7 bases, with 9 bases left between them. Germline V gives CDR1 MDHEN, CDR2 SYDVKM. The CDR3 nucleotides are TGTGCCAGCAGTTTTGCCAGGCTTGAAGCTTTCTTT. Encoded protein: CASSFARLEAFF.

The chain combines TRBV7-9 with TRBJ1-2; D may be TRBD1 (6 bases). V lost 3 bases and J lost 4, with 18 bases in between. Germline-derived CDR1 and CDR2 are SEHNR and FQNEAQ (reference sequence). The CDR3 is 16 amino acids. The CDR3 loop is CASSFAVLDSSYGYTF. For the CDR3, the DNA is TGTGCCAGCAGCTTTGCAGTTTTGGACAGTTCCTATGGCTACACCTTC. Filled out from reference TRBV7-9 and TRBJ1-2, the complete variable domain reads DTGVSQNPRHKITKRGQNVTFRCDPISEHNRLYWYRQTLGQGPEFLTYFQNEAQLEKSRLLSDRFSAERPKGSFSTLEIQRTEQGDSAMYLCASSFAVLDSSYGYTFGSGTRLTVV.

In this sample, this clone turned up once. The chain joins TRBV7-9 to TRBJ1-5; D is uncertain. V lost 3 bases and J 3 bases, leaving 9 bases between the germline ends. Germline-derived CDR1 and CDR2 are SEHNR and FQNEAQ (reference sequence). This CDR3 contains 14 residues. CDR3: CASSLVGVNQPQHF. CDR3 in DNA: TGTGCCAGCAGCTTGGTGGGTGTCAATCAGCCCCAGCATTTT.

The chain combines TRBV18 with TRBJ1-2, with D tentatively TRBD1 (5 bases). The V end was cut by 1 base, the J end by 4 bases, with 10 bases between. The length of the CDR3 is 14 residues. The V gene's germline CDR1 is KGHSH and CDR2 LQKENI. The CDR3 DNA reads TGTGCCAGCTCACCACTCGGGACGGCCTATGGCTACACCTTC. Protein product: CASSPLGTAYGYTF.

This chain uses TRBV5-5 with TRBJ1-5, with D unresolved. The CDR3 runs 15 residues. The germline V gene has CDR1 SGHKS and CDR2 YYEKEE (reference sequence). V lost 0 bases and J lost 7, with 14 bases in between. CDR3 DNA: TGTGCCAGCAGCTTGGAGGGTTCGGCTAAGCAGCCCCAGCATTTT. It codes for CASSLEGSAKQPQHF.

This clone was found a few times. The chain uses TRBV4-3 and TRBJ1-2, with 9 bases matching TRBD1. Looked up from germline, CDR1 is LGHNA and CDR2 is YSLEER. Trimming cost V 0 bases and J 8 bases; bases outside gene matches: 7. The CDR3 sequence is 15 residues long. The DNA for the CDR3 is TGCGCCAGCAGCCAAGATCTGGACAGGGGATTGGGCTACACCTTC. This sequence encodes CASSQDLDRGLGYTF.

The V call is TRBV5-5, the J call TRBJ1-2, with D perhaps matching TRBD1 (5 bases). V gave up 0 bases and J gave up 5 bases, with 14 bases separating them. The CDR3 runs 15 residues. Germline V lookup: CDR1 SGHKS, CDR2 YYEKEE (reference sequence). The CDR3 reads CASSLEDRLTYGYTF. The CDR3 bases are TGTGCCAGCAGCTTGGAAGACAGACTCACGTATGGCTACACCTTC.

The rearrangement uses TRBV11-2 and TRBJ2-2; 8 bases align to TRBD1. The CDR3 loop spans 16 amino acids. With 1 base clipped from V and 3 bases from J, the junction kept 4 bases outside the gene matches. Germline CDR1 SGHAT, CDR2 FQNNGV. Here the CDR3 reads CASSLGQGAYTGELFF. DNA of the CDR3: TGTGCCAGCAGCTTAGGGCAGGGGGCTTACACCGGGGAGCTGTTTTTT.

The J gene is TRBJ1-2, the V gene TRBV30; 7 bases are a match to TRBD1. CDR3 length equals 14 residues. Germline-derived CDR1 and CDR2 are GTSNPN and SVGIG (reference sequence). V was clipped by 6 bases and J by 4 bases; unmatched bases: 11. The CDR3 nucleotides are TGTGCCTGTGTACAGGGGAGGAGAACCTATGGCTACACCTTC. Amino acids: CACVQGRRTYGYTF. The full variable domain, its missing parts supplied by reference TRBV30 and TRBJ1-2, is SQTIHQWPATLVQPVGSPLSLECTVEGTSNPNLYWYRQAAGRGLQLLFYSVGIGQISSEVPQNLSASRPQDRQFILSSKKLLLSDSGFYLCACVQGRRTYGYTFGSGTRLTVV.

The chain is built from TRBV18 and TRBJ2-3; D ambiguous. Trimming shortened V by 1 base and J by 1 base, and 9 bases separated the two germline ends. The CDR3 loop spans 15 amino acids. Per the germline V gene, CDR1 is KGHSH and CDR2 is LQKENI. CDR3 region: CASSPQSRGTDTQYF. As DNA, the CDR3 is TGTGCCAGCTCACCACAATCCCGCGGCACAGATACGCAGTATTTT.